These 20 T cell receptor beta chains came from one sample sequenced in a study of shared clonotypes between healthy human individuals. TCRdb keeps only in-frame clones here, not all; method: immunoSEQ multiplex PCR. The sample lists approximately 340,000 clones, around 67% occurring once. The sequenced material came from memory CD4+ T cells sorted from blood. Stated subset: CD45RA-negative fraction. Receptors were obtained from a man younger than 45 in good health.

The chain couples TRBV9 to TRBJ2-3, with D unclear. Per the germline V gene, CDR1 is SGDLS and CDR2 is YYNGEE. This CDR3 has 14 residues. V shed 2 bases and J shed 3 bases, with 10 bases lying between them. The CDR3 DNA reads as TGTGCCAGCAGCGTGAGGACGGGTACAGATACGCAGTATTTT. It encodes CASSVRTGTDTQYF.

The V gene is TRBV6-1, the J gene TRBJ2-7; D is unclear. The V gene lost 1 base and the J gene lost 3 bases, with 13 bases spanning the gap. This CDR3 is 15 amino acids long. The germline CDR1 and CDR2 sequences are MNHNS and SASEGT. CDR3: CASSEGWGSHYEQYF. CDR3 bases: TGTGCCAGCAGTGAAGGGTGGGGTTCCCACTACGAGCAGTACTTC.

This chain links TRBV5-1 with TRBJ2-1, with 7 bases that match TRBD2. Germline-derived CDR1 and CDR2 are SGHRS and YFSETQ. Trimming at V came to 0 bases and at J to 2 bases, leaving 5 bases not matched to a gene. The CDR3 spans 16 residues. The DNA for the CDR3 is TGCGCCAGCAGCTTGGGCGTTCTAGCGGCCTACAATGAGCAGTTCTTC. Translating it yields CASSLGVLAAYNEQFF.

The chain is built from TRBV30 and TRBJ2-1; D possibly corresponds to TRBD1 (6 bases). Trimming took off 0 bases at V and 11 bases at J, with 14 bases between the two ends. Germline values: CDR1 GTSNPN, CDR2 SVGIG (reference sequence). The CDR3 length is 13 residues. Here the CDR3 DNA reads TGTGCCTGGAGTGTACTTGGGGGCCAAAAGCAGTTCTTC. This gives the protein CAWSVLGGQKQFF.

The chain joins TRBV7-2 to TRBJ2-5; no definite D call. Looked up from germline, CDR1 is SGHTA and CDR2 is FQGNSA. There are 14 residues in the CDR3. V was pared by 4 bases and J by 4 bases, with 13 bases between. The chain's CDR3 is CASSSSSGPETQYF. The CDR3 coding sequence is TGTGCCAGCAGCTCCTCATCGGGCCCAGAGACCCAGTACTTC.

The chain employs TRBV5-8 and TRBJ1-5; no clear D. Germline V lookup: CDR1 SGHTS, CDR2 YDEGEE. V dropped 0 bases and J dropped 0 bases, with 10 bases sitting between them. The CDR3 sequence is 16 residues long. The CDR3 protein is CASSLEGLNSNQPQHF. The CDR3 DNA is TGTGCCAGCAGCTTGGAAGGACTGAATAGCAATCAGCCCCAGCATTTT.

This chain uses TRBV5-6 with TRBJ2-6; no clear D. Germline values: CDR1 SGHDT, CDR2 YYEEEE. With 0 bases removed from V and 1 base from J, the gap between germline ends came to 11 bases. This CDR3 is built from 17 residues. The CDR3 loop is CASSLVTVPSGANVLTF. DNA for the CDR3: TGTGCCAGCAGCTTGGTCACCGTCCCGTCTGGGGCCAACGTCCTGACTTTC.

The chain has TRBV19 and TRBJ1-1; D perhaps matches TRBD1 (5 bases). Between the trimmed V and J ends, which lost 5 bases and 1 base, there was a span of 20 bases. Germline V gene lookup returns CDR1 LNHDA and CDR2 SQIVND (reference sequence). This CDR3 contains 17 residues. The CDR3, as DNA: TGTGCCAGTAGTCGCCAGGGAACAACAGCAGCGAACACTGAAGCTTTCTTT. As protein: CASSRQGTTAANTEAFF.

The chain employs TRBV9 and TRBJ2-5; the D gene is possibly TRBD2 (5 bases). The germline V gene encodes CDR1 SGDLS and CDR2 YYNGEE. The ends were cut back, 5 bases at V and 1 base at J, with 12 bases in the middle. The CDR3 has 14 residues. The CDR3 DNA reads TGTGCCAGCAGTCGAACCGGGATCCAAGAGACCCAGTACTTC. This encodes CASSRTGIQETQYF. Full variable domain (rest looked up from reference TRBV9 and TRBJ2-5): DSGVTQTPKHLITATGQRVTLRCSPRSGDLSVYWYQQSLDQGLQFLIQYYNGEERAKGNILERFSAQQFPDLHSELNLSSLELGDSALYFCASSRTGIQETQYFGPGTRLLVL.

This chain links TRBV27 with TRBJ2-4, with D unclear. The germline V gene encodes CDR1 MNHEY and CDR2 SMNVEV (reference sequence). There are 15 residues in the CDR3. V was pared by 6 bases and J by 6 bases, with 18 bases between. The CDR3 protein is CASSSAVGGTNIQYF. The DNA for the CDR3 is TGTGCCAGCAGCTCAGCAGTGGGCGGCACAAACATTCAGTACTTC.

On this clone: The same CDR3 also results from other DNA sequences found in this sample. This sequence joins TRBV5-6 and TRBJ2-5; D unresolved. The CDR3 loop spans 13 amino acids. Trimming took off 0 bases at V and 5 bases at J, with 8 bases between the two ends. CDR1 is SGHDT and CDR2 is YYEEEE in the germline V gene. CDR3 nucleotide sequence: TGTGCCAGCAGCTTGGTGTATTCTGAGACCCAGTACTTC. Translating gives CASSLVYSETQYF.

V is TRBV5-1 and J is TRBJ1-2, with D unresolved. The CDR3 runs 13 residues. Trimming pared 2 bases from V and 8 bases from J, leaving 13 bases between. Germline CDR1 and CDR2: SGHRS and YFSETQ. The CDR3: CASSFGDDQGYTF. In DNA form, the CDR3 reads TGCGCCAGCAGCTTTGGGGATGATCAGGGCTACACCTTC.

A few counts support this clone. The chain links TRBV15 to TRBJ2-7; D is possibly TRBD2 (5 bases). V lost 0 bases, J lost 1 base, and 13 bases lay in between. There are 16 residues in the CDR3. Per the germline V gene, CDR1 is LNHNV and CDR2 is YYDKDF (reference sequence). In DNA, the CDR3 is TGTGCCACCAGCAGAGATCGAGGGCGAGGATCCTACGAGCAGTACTTC. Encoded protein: CATSRDRGRGSYEQYF.

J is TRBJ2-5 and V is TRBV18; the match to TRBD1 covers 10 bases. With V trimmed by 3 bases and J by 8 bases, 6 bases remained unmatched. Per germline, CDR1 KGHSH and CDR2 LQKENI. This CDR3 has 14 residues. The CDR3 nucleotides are TGTGCCAGCTCACCGCCCGACAGGGGGCTTACCCAGTACTTC. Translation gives CASSPPDRGLTQYF.

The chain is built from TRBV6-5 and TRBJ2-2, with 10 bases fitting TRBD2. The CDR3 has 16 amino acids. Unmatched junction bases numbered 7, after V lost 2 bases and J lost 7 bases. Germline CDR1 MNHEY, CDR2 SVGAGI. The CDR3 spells CASSYGGLALGGELFF. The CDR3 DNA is TGTGCCAGCAGTTACGGGGGACTAGCGCTCGGCGGGGAGCTGTTTTTT.

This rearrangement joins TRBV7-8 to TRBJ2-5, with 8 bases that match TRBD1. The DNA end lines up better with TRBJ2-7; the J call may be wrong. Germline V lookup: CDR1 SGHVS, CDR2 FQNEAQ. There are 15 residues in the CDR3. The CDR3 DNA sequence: TGTGCCAGCAGCGCTTACAGGGGGACGGGCTACGAGCAGTACTTC. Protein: CASSAYRGTGYEQYF.

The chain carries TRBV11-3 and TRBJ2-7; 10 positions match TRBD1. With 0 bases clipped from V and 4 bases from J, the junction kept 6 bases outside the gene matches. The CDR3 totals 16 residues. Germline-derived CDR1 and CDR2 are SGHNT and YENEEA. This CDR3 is CASSLDTGTGEYEQYF. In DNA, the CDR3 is TGTGCCAGCAGCTTAGATACTGGGACAGGGGAGTACGAGCAGTACTTC.

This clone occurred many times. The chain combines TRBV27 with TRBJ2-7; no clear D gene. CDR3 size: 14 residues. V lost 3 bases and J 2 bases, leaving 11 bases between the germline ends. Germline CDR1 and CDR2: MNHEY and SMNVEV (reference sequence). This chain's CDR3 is CASSFRKGPYEQYF. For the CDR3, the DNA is TGTGCCAGCAGTTTTAGGAAGGGCCCCTACGAGCAGTACTTC.

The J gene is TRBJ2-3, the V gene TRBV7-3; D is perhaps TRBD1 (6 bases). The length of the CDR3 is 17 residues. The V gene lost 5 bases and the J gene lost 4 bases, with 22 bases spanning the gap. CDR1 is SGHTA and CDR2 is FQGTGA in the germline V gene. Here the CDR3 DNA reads TGTGCCAGCAGCGTAATCCCCGCTAGAGGGGGAGCAGATACGCAGTATTTT. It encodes CASSVIPARGGADTQYF.

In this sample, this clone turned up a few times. The CDR3 spells CASSRDMNTEAFF. CDR3 bases: TGTGCCAGCAGTCGGGATATGAACACTGAAGCTTTCTTT. The chain employs TRBV6-4 and TRBJ1-1; no definite D call. Trimming took off 5 bases at V and 0 bases at J, with 7 bases between the two ends. Germline V gene sequence: CDR1 MRHNA, CDR2 SNTAGT. This CDR3 comprises 13 residues.